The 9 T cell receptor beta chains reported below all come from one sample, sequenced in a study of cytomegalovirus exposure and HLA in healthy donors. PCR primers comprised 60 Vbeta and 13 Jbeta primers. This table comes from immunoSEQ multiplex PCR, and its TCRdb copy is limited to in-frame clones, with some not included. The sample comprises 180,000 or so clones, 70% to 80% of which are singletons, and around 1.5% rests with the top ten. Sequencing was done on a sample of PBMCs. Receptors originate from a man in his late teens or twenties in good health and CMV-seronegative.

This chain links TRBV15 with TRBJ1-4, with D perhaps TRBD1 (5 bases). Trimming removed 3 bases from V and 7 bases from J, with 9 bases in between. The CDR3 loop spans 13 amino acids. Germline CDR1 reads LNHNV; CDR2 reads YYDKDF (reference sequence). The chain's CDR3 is CATSRATGEKLFF. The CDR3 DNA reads TGTGCCACCAGCAGGGCAACAGGTGAAAAACTGTTTTTT.

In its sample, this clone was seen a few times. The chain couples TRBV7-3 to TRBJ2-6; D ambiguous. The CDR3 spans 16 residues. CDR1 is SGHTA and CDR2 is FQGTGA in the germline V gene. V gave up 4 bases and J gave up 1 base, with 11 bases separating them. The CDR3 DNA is TGTGCCAGCAGCTCCTCCGGGTCTTCTGGGGCCAACGTCCTGACTTTC. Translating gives CASSSSGSSGANVLTF.

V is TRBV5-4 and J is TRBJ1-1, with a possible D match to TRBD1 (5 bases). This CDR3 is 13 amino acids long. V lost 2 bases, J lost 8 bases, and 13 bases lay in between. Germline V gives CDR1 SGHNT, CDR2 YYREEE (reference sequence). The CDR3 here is CASSFIGEGEAFF. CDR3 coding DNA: TGTGCCAGCAGCTTCATTGGGGAGGGGGAAGCTTTCTTT.

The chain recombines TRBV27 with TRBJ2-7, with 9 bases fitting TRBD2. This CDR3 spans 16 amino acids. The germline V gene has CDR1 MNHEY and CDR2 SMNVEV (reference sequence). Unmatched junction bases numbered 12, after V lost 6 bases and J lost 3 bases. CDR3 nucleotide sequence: TGTGCCAGCAGACCCAGAGGGGGACTAGCCATCTACGAGCAGTACTTC. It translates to CASRPRGGLAIYEQYF.

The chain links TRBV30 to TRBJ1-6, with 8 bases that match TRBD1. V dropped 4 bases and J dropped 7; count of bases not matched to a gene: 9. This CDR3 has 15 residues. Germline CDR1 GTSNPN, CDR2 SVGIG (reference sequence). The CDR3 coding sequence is TGTGCCTGGACCACCCTGACAGGGGCAAATTCACCCCTCCACTTT. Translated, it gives CAWTTLTGANSPLHF. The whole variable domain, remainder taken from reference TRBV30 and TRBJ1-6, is SQTIHQWPATLVQPVGSPLSLECTVEGTSNPNLYWYRQAAGRGLQLLFYSVGIGQISSEVPQNLSASRPQDRQFILSSKKLLLSDSGFYLCAWTTLTGANSPLHFGNGTRLTVT.

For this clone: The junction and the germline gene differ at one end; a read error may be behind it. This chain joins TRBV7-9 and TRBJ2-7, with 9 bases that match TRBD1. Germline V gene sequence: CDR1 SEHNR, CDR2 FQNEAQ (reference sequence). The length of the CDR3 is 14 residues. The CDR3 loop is CSSSPGQGPYEQYF. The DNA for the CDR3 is TGTTCCAGCAGCCCGGGACAGGGACCCTACGAGCAGTACTTC.

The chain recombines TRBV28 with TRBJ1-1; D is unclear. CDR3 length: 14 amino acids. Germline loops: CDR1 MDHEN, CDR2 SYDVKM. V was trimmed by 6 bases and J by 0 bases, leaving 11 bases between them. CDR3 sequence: CASSSHGLNTEAFF. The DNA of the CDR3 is TGTGCCAGCAGCTCCCACGGGTTGAACACTGAAGCTTTCTTT.

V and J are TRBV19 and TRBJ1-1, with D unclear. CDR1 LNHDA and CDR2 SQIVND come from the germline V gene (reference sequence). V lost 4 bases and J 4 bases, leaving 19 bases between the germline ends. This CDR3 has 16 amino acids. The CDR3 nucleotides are TGTGCCAGTAGTAAATTTAGACGCCTCTCAGGCACTGAAGCTTTCTTT. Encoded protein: CASSKFRRLSGTEAFF.

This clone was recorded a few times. The CDR3 reads CASSKGRGLLSYEQYF. Here the CDR3 DNA reads TGTGCCAGTAGTAAAGGTCGCGGGCTCCTATCCTACGAGCAGTACTTC. The chain recombines TRBV19 with TRBJ2-7; TRBD2 might be the D (5 bases). CDR3 length: 16 amino acids. Germline V gene data show CDR1 as LNHDA and CDR2 as SQIVND (reference sequence). The ends were cut back, 4 bases at V and 1 base at J, with 17 bases in the middle.